This entry lists 16 T cell receptor beta chains sequenced from one sample in a study of cytomegalovirus exposure and HLA in healthy donors. A multiplex PCR was run with 60 Vbeta primers and 13 Jbeta primers. This table comes from immunoSEQ multiplex PCR, and its TCRdb copy is limited to in-frame clones, with some not included. This sample lists around 100,000 clones; its ten largest clones have 6.8%. Sequencing was performed on PBMCs. The receptors were gathered from a man aged 35-49 years in good health and CMV-seropositive.

The rearrangement joins TRBV27 to TRBJ2-7, with D maybe TRBD1 (6 bases). CDR1 MNHEY and CDR2 SMNVEV come from the germline V gene (reference sequence). This CDR3 region has 15 residues. V was clipped by 4 bases and J by 1 base, with 14 bases between them. CDR3 loop: CASSSPDRGSYEQYF. DNA for the CDR3: TGTGCCAGCAGTTCCCCGGACAGAGGATCCTACGAGCAGTACTTC.

This CDR3 is CASLNGGTSWNQPQHF. CDR3 DNA: TGTGCCAGCTTAAACGGAGGGACTTCATGGAATCAGCCCCAGCATTTT. V gene TRBV6-6 combines with J gene TRBJ1-5, with a weak D call TRBD1 (5 bases). The CDR3 runs 16 residues. V lost 8 bases and J 4 bases, leaving 21 bases between the germline ends. Germline V gene lookup returns CDR1 MNHNY and CDR2 SVGAGI (reference sequence).

A word on this clone: The sample contains more than one DNA sequence encoding this CDR3. This sequence joins TRBV7-3 and TRBJ1-1; D may be TRBD1 (5 bases). Trimming pared 6 bases from V and 1 base from J, leaving 9 bases between. Germline CDR1 SGHTA, CDR2 FQGTGA. This CDR3 contains 13 residues. CDR3 nucleotides: TGTGCCAGCAGTTTACAGGAGAACACTGAAGCTTTCTTT. This sequence encodes CASSLQENTEAFF.

Remarks on this clone: One end of the junction varies from germline; a read error may be responsible. The CDR3 protein is CASSSFNQAQHF. Written as DNA, the CDR3 is TGTGCCAGCAGTTCCTTCAATCAGGCCCAGCATTTT. V gene TRBV6-6 combines with J gene TRBJ1-5, with D hard to call. In germline, CDR1 is MNHNY, CDR2 SVGAGI (reference sequence). This CDR3 comprises 12 residues.

The CDR3 nucleotides are TGTGCCAGCAGTCGGGACAGGGCTGGCCAGCATTTT. This encodes CASSRDRAGQHF. This chain links TRBV28 with TRBJ1-5; 9 bases fit TRBD1. Per germline, CDR1 MDHEN and CDR2 SYDVKM. This CDR3 has 12 amino acids. V trimming: 5 bases; J trimming: 12 bases; junction bases outside the gene matches: 5.

The chain uses TRBV19 and TRBJ1-2; 9 positions agree with TRBD1. The germline V gene has CDR1 LNHDA and CDR2 SQIVND (reference sequence). The junction had 8 bases not matched to a gene; V was cut back by 8 bases and J by 1 base. The CDR3 length is 15 residues. CDR3 nucleotide sequence: TGTGCCAGTCAACAGGGGGCATCCGGTAACTATGGCTACACCTTC. It codes for CASQQGASGNYGYTF.

This sequence joins TRBV6-6 and TRBJ2-1; TRBD2 might be the D (6 bases). The CDR3 runs 14 residues. Germline assignment: CDR1 MNHNY and CDR2 SVGAGI (reference sequence). The germline V and J ends were trimmed by 5 bases and 7 bases, with 15 bases remaining between them. The DNA of the CDR3 is TGTGCCAGCAGTACCCGGAGGGGTGAGAATGAGCAGTTCTTC. Protein sequence: CASSTRRGENEQFF.

The gene calls are TRBV5-1 and TRBJ2-7; no clear D gene. The V and J ends lost 3 bases and 3 bases respectively, with 10 bases between them. The CDR3 has 13 residues. Per the germline V gene, CDR1 is SGHRS and CDR2 is YFSETQ. CDR3 in DNA: TGCGCCAGCAGCTCGGCGGCGGACTACGAGCAGTACTTC. As protein: CASSSAADYEQYF.

This chain joins TRBV28 and TRBJ2-7; the match to TRBD1 covers 8 bases. The CDR3 is 14 amino acids. CDR1 MDHEN and CDR2 SYDVKM come from the germline V gene. The V segment lost 5 bases and the J segment 1 base; nucleotides outside the gene matches: 4. The CDR3 is CASSPGTGSYEQYF. CDR3 DNA: TGTGCCAGCAGTCCCGGGACAGGATCCTACGAGCAGTACTTC.

The rearrangement joins TRBV18 to TRBJ1-2; 7 bases align to TRBD1. After removal of 4 bases from V and 3 bases from J, the junction contained 2 bases not matched to a gene. The CDR3 has 13 amino acids. Per germline, CDR1 KGHSH and CDR2 LQKENI. CDR3 DNA: TGTGCCAGCTCACTTGACAGGGACTATGGCTACACCTTC. Its translation: CASSLDRDYGYTF.

J is TRBJ1-5 and V is TRBV19; 8 bases align to TRBD1. The V gene's germline CDR1 is LNHDA and CDR2 SQIVND (reference sequence). Trimming cost V 4 bases and J 0 bases; bases outside gene matches: 8. This CDR3 is 17 amino acids long. The CDR3 region is CASSTIGGQASNQPQHF. In DNA, the CDR3 is TGTGCCAGTAGTACAATAGGGGGACAGGCTAGCAATCAGCCCCAGCATTTT.

The J gene is TRBJ2-7, the V gene TRBV11-2; 10 bases line up with TRBD2. The trim removed 0 bases at V and 1 base at J, leaving 0 bases unmatched. CDR1 SGHAT and CDR2 FQNNGV come from the germline V gene. The CDR3 has 15 amino acids. CDR3 sequence reads: CASSLELAGSYEQYF. The CDR3 coding sequence is TGTGCCAGCAGCTTAGAACTAGCGGGATCCTACGAGCAGTACTTC.

The chain recombines TRBV9 with TRBJ2-2; 9 bases map to TRBD2. Trimming removed 4 bases from V and 5 bases from J; junction bases left unmatched: 12. The CDR3 totals 17 residues. Per germline, CDR1 SGDLS and CDR2 YYNGEE. This CDR3 is CASSSRVAGDSTGELFF. The CDR3 DNA reads as TGTGCCAGCAGCTCCCGGGTAGCGGGAGACAGTACCGGGGAGCTGTTTTTT.

This chain's CDR3 is CASSLARGNEQFF. For the CDR3, the DNA is TGTGCCAGCAGCTTAGCGCGGGGGAATGAGCAGTTCTTC. V gene TRBV7-7 combines with J gene TRBJ2-1, with 7 bases identical to TRBD2. The junction had 0 bases not matched to a gene; V was cut back by 0 bases and J by 7 bases. This CDR3 contains 13 residues. The germline gives CDR1 SSHAT, CDR2 FNYEAQ (reference sequence).

This chain uses TRBV5-1 with TRBJ2-1; 8 positions match TRBD2. This CDR3 is 15 amino acids long. J was trimmed by 5 bases and V by 3 bases; bases with no gene match: 7. In germline, CDR1 is SGHRS, CDR2 YFSETQ. In DNA, the CDR3 is TGCGCCAGCAGCTGGCAAGCGGGAGTGAACAATGAGCAGTTCTTC. The encoded protein is CASSWQAGVNNEQFF.

For the CDR3, the DNA is TGTGCCAGTAGTATTAGGACTGTAAGCACAGATACGCAGTATTTT. Translated: CASSIRTVSTDTQYF. V is TRBV19 and J is TRBJ2-3, with a tentative D call TRBD2 (5 bases). Trimming left V 3 bases short and J 0 bases short, with 10 bases between. Germline V gives CDR1 LNHDA, CDR2 SQIVND (reference sequence). This CDR3 has 15 residues.